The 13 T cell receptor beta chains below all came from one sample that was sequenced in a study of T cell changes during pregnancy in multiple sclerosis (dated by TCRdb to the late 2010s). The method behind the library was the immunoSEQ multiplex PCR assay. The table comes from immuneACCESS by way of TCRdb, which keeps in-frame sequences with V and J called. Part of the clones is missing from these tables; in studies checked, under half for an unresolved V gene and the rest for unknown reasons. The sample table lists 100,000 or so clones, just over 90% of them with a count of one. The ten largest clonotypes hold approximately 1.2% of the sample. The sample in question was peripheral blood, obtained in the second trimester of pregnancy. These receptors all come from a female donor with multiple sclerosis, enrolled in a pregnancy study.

The CDR3 bases are TGTGCCAGCAGTGTGGGACAGGGCGGGAGAGGCACTGAAGCTTTCTTT. Protein sequence: CASSVGQGGRGTEAFF. The genes are TRBV27 and TRBJ1-1; 9 nucleotides line up with TRBD1. The germline V gene encodes CDR1 MNHEY and CDR2 SMNVEV (reference sequence). The CDR3 runs to 16 residues. The V segment lost 5 bases and the J segment 4 bases; nucleotides outside the gene matches: 11.

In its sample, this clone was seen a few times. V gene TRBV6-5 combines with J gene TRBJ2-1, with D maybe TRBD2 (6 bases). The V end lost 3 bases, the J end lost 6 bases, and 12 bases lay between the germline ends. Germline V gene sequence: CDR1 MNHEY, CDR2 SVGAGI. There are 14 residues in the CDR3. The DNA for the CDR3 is TGTGCCAGCAGTTATCGTAGCGGAAGCAATGAGCAGTTCTTC. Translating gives CASSYRSGSNEQFF.

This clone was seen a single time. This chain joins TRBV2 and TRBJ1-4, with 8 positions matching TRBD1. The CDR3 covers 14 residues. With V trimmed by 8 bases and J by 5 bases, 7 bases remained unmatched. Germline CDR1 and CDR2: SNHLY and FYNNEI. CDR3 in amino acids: CASGKQGGNEKLFF. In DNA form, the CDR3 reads TGTGCCAGCGGGAAACAGGGGGGGAATGAAAAACTGTTTTTT.

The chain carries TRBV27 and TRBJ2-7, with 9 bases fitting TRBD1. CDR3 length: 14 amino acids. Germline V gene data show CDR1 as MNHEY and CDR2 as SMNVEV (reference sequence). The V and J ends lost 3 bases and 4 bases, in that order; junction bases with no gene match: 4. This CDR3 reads CASSLGQGPYEQYF. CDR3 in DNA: TGTGCCAGCAGTTTGGGACAGGGTCCGTACGAGCAGTACTTC.

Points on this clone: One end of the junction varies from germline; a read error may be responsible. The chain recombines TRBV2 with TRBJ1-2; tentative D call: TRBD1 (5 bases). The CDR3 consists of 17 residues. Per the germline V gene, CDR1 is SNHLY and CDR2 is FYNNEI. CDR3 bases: TGTGCCAGCAGCGAAGCGCTGAGCCCAGGGACTAACTATGGCTACACCTTC. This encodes CASSEALSPGTNYGYTF.

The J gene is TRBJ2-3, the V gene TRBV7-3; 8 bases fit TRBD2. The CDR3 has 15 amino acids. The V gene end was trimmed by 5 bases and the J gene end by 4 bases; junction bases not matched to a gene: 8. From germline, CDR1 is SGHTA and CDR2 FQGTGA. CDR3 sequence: CASSQEGRGADTQYF. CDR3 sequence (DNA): TGTGCCAGCAGCCAAGAGGGGCGGGGGGCAGATACGCAGTATTTT.

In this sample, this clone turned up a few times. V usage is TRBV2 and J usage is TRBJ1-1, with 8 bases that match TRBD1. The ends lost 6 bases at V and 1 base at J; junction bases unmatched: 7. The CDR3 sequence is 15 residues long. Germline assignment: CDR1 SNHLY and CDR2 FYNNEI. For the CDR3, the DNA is TGTGCCAGCAGGGCCAGGGGGCCAGGGAACACTGAAGCTTTCTTT. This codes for CASRARGPGNTEAFF. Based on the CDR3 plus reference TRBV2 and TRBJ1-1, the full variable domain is EPEVTQTPSHQVTQMGQEVILRCVPISNHLYFYWYRQILGQKVEFLVSFYNNEISEKSEIFDDQFSVERPDGSNFTLKIRSTKLEDSAMYFCASRARGPGNTEAFFGQGTRLTVV.

The CDR3 here is CASSYSIQGVGGGYTF. DNA of the CDR3: TGTGCCAGCAGTTACTCCATCCAGGGCGTCGGGGGTGGCTACACCTTC. The J gene is TRBJ1-2, the V gene TRBV6-5; possible D gene TRBD1, 5 bases. Germline lookup yields CDR1 MNHEY and CDR2 SVGAGI. The V end was cut by 0 bases, the J end by 7 bases, with 18 bases between. There are 16 residues in the CDR3.

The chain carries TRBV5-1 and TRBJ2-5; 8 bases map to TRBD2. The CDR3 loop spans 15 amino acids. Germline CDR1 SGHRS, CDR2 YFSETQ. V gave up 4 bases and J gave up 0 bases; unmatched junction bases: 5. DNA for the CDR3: TGCGCCAGCAGCCGAAGTAGCGGGGACCAAGAGACCCAGTACTTC. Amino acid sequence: CASSRSSGDQETQYF.

The CDR3 reads CASSFKSAGRDTQYF. In DNA form, the CDR3 reads TGTGCCAGCAGCTTTAAGTCGGCAGGCCGAGATACGCAGTATTTT. The chain carries TRBV5-6 and TRBJ2-3; D ambiguous. The CDR3 spans 15 residues. Germline V gives CDR1 SGHDT, CDR2 YYEEEE. Trimming shortened V by 2 bases and J by 5 bases, and 15 bases separated the two germline ends.

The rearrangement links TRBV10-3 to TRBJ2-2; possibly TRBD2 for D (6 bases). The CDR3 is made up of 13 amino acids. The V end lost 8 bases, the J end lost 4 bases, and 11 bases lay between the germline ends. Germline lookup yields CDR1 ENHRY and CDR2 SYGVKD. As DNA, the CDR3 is TGTGCCATCGCCGGGAGCGGCACCGGGGAGCTGTTTTTT. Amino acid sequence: CAIAGSGTGELFF.

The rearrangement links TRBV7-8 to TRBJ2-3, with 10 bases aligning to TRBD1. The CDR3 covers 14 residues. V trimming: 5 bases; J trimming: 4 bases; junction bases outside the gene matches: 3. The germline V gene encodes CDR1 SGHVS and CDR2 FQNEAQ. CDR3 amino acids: CASSQDRGADTQYF. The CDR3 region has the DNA TGTGCCAGCAGCCAGGACAGGGGGGCAGATACGCAGTATTTT.

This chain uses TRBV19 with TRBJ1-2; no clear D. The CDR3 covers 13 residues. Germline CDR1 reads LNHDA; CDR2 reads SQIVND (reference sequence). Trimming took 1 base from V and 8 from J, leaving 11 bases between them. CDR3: CASSIVAAGGYTF. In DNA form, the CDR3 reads TGTGCCAGTAGTATAGTGGCGGCGGGAGGCTACACCTTC. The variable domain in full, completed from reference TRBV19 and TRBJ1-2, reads DGGITQSPKYLFRKEGQNVTLSCEQNLNHDAMYWYRQDPGQGLRLIYYSQIVNDFQKGDIAEGYSVSREKKESFPLTVTSAQKNPTAFYLCASSIVAAGGYTFGSGTRLTVV.